This T cell receptor beta chain was captured by sequencing in a study of Graves' ophthalmopathy and Graves' hyperthyroidism. Beta-chain TCR CDR3 regions were amplified from RNA transcripts. First-round RT-PCR with HTBI primers preceded a second-round multiplex PCR. Using its own MiXCR run on the multiplex PCR reads, TCRdb lists one record per CDR3 protein. The sample lists hundreds of thousands of distinct CDR3 sequences, around 21% occurring once. Broader study findings: Blood contained most expanded thyroid clonotypes exceeding 0.001 frequency.

Germline-derived CDR1 and CDR2 are KGHSY and FQNENV. This CDR3 spans 16 amino acids. Trimming shortened V by 4 bases and J by 4 bases, and 19 bases separated the two germline ends. Stable hyperthyroidism denotes an absence of ophthalmopathy throughout 18 months of follow-up. People with hyperthyroidism were aged 18 to 65 and newly diagnosed, under 2 months' duration. Other autoimmune disease, uncontrolled infection, pregnancy and lactation led to exclusion. This clonotype turned up a few times. Its matching antigen is unknown. This receptor was taken from a woman aged 18-30 years with stable Graves' hyperthyroidism. The chain links TRBV16 to TRBJ1-2; maybe TRBD1 (6 bases). The sample taken for sequencing was peripheral blood. CDR3 nucleotide sequence: TGTGCCAGCAGCCCGATTAATGGGGGCAGGATCTATGGCTACACCTTC. Its protein product is CASSPINGGRIYGYTF.